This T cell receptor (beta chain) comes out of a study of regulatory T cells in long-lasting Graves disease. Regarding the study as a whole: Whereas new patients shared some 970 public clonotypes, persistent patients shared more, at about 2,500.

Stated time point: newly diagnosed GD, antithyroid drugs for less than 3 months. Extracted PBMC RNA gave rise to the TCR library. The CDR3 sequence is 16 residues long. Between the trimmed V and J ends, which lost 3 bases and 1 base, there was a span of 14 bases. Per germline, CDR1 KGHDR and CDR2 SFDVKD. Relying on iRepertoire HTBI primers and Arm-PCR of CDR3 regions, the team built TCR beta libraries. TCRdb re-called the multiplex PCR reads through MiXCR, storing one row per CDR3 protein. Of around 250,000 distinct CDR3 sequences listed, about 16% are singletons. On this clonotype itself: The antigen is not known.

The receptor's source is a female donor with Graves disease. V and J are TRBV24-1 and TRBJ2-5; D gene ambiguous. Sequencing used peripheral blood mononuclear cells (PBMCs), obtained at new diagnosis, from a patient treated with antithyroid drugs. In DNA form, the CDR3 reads TGTGCCACCAGTGATCCCACTCCGGCAGCCCAAGAGACCCAGTACTTC. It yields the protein CATSDPTPAAQETQYF.